The clone carrying this TCR beta chain was counted only a few times. Its antigen is unidentified. These data come from a study of T cells after yellow fever vaccination. Study-wide findings and caveats: Clonotype sharing between CD4 and CD8 compartments was small. Weaker, the secondary response peaked sooner, at day 5 versus 15. Subsequent booster samples again held most clones from primary vaccination (96% CD4, just under 90% CD8).

TCRdb reanalysed the 5' RACE reads using MiXCR and keeps one entry per CDR3 protein. The sample contains approximately 160,000 distinct CDR3 sequences, 9.3% of which appear only once. Trimming took 5 bases from V and 6 from J, leaving 8 bases between them. Germline CDR1 and CDR2: SEHNR and FQNEAQ (reference sequence). There are 11 residues in the CDR3. The genes are TRBV7-9 and TRBJ2-7, with D possibly TRBD2 on 5 matching bases. This material consisted of CD8+ T cells sorted from PBMCs, taken 45 days after the yellow fever booster vaccination. The sequence was collected from a man in his late teens or twenties who received the YFV17D yellow fever vaccine. CDR3 nucleotides: TGTGCCAGCAGCCGCGCGGGCGAGCAGTACTTC. Its translation: CASSRAGEQYF.